A selection of T cell receptor beta chains follows, all from one sample in a study of metastatic and nonmetastatic thyroid tumors. With MiXCR, TCRdb reprocessed the PCR reads. The sample contains 25,000 to 40,000 clones, approximately 15% of which appear only once. The sample consisted of blood. The receptors stem from a female donor with papillary thyroid cancer or a benign thyroid nodule (not recorded which). Some clones in this sample may be carry-over from other donors' samples. Each CDR3 is given with its conserved first and last residue. A D gene is named only where the DNA matches it firmly.

TRBV9	TRBD2	TRBJ2-3	CASSPTSAKRGSDTQYF
TRBV4-2	-	TRBJ1-1	CASSQDPRGETEAFF
TRBV6-1	-	TRBJ2-7	CASSRQGGPYEQYF
TRBV4-2	-	TRBJ2-3	CASSQDRRTYVSGDTQYF
TRBV11-2	-	TRBJ2-2	CASSRQSWGASLFTGDLFF
TRBV7-9	-	TRBJ1-2	CASSLPAGWGYTF
TRBV18	-	TRBJ1-6	CASSPRDRNSPLHF
TRBV6-2/TRBV6-3	TRBD2	TRBJ2-1	CASGLNSGDIYNEQFF
TRBV7-6	TRBD1	TRBJ2-5	CASSETGFRETQYF
TRBV30	-	TRBJ2-3	CAWSLGRVDTQYF
TRBV16	TRBD1	TRBJ2-7	CASSQSVGQGAGEQYF
TRBV3-1	TRBD2	TRBJ2-1	CASSQEGTSGSEFF
TRBV5-1	-	TRBJ2-7	CASSLVGGSGYEQYF
TRBV28	TRBD1	TRBJ2-2	CASTRGQGAFHTGELFF
TRBV27	TRBD2	TRBJ2-1	CASSLPGLAGGPGGEQFF
TRBV20-1	-	TRBJ2-6	CSARGGTGANVLTF
TRBV3-1	TRBD1	TRBJ2-7	CASSPSLPGQFSYEQYF
TRBV10-3	-	TRBJ2-6	CAISEADSVANVLTF
TRBV4-1	-	TRBJ2-2	CASSHQKDRFTGELFF
TRBV6-1	-	TRBJ2-3	CASSEASGEGTDTQYF
TRBV4-1	-	TRBJ2-2	CASSHENTGELFF
TRBV11-1	TRBD2	TRBJ2-3	CASSFGTSGIQVDTQYF
TRBV20-1	-	TRBJ1-1	CSARDRDVGNTEAFF
TRBV10-1	-	TRBJ2-2	CASSQDLGGGVTGELFF
TRBV11-3	-	TRBJ2-1	CASSSRVSEQFF
TRBV5-4	TRBD1	TRBJ1-6	CASSSRWDRGSNSPLHF
TRBV4-1	TRBD1	TRBJ2-7	CASRPTGSDEQYF
TRBV27	TRBD1	TRBJ2-7	CASSPGQGRYEQYF
TRBV4-1	-	TRBJ2-7	CASSGNSYEQYF
TRBV11-2	TRBD2	TRBJ2-1	CASSLSAGGSEGLQFF
TRBV12-3/TRBV12-4	TRBD2	TRBJ2-2	CASSFFGRVTGELFF
TRBV5-4	TRBD1	TRBJ2-1	CASSSTRDRGYNEQFF
TRBV11-2	-	TRBJ2-7	CASSLRPASLTYEQYF
TRBV5-1	-	TRBJ1-2	CASSLTFNYGYTF
TRBV24-1	-	TRBJ1-3	CATSDWTPDSGNTIYF
TRBV2	TRBD1	TRBJ2-1	CASSGQGLPGDEQFF
TRBV13	-	TRBJ1-4	CASSDRRLGKLFF
TRBV6-1	TRBD1	TRBJ2-7	CASSETGEFHEQYF
TRBV19	-	TRBJ1-5	CASSREDRGGNQPQHF
TRBV12-5	-	TRBJ2-5	CASAQATQETQYF
TRBV7-2	-	TRBJ1-1	CASSLDPGSPVGAFF